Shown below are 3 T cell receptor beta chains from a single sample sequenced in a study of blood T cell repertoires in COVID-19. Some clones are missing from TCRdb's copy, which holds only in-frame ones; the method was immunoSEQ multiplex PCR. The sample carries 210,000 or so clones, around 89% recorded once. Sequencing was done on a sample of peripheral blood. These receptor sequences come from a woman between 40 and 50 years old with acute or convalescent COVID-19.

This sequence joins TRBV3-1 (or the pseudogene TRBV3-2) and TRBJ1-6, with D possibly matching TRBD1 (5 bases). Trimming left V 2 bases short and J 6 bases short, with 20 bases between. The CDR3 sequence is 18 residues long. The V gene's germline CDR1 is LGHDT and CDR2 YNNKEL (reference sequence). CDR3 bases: TGTGCCAGCAGCCAACCCGTAAGTTCTCGGGGGTTTAATTCACCCCTCCACTTT. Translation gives CASSQPVSSRGFNSPLHF.

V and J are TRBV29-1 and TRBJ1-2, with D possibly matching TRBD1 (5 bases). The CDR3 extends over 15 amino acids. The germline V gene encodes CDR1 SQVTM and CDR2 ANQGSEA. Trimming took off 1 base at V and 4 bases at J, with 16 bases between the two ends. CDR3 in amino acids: CSVEGQMDKTYGYTF. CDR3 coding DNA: TGCAGCGTTGAAGGCCAGATGGACAAGACCTATGGCTACACCTTC.

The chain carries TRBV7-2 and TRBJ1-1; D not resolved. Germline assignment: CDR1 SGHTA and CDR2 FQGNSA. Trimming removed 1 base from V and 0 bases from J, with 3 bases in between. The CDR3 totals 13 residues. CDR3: CASSLGMNTEAFF. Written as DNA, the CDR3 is TGTGCCAGCAGCTTAGGTATGAACACTGAAGCTTTCTTT.